One sample yielded the 2 T cell receptor beta chains listed below, sequenced in a study of response to subunit inactivated influenza vaccine (dated by TCRdb to 2017 to 2018). The library was made by RT-PCR. The sample was run on an Illumina HiSeq 2500. TCRdb handled the public reads itself, with Q25 trimming in fastp and clone calling in MiXCR, and kept productive beta chains. Rows matching on CDR3 protein sequence are summarized as one entry with the most common DNA and genes. In all, the sample holds some 500,000 distinct CDR3 sequences, and approximately 17% of those were seen once. Roughly 3% of the sample is in the top ten clones. The sequences come from CD4+ T cells sorted from PBMCs, collected about 23 months after vaccination. The receptors stem from a man aged 50 to 69 who received an inactivated influenza vaccine. Donor details come from another sample of the same person, matched by shared clones.

This chain connects TRBV20-1 to TRBJ2-7, with TRBD1 matching 7 bases. The junction had 7 bases not matched to a gene; V was cut back by 0 bases and J by 5 bases. Germline CDR1 is DFQATT and CDR2 is SNEGSKA (reference sequence). This CDR3 is built from 14 residues. CDR3 nucleotides: TGCAGTGCTAGAGATGCAGGGGGTCTCGACGAGCAGTACTTC. This translates into CSARDAGGLDEQYF.

The chain is built from TRBV20-1 and TRBJ2-3; TRBD1 or TRBD2 may be the D gene (5 bases each). V was pared by 3 bases and J by 2 bases, with 12 bases between. In germline, CDR1 is DFQATT, CDR2 SNEGSKA (reference sequence). The CDR3 loop spans 14 amino acids. The DNA for the CDR3 is TGCAGTGCTAGCCGACGGGACCTCACAGATACGCAGTATTTT. Translating gives CSASRRDLTDTQYF.